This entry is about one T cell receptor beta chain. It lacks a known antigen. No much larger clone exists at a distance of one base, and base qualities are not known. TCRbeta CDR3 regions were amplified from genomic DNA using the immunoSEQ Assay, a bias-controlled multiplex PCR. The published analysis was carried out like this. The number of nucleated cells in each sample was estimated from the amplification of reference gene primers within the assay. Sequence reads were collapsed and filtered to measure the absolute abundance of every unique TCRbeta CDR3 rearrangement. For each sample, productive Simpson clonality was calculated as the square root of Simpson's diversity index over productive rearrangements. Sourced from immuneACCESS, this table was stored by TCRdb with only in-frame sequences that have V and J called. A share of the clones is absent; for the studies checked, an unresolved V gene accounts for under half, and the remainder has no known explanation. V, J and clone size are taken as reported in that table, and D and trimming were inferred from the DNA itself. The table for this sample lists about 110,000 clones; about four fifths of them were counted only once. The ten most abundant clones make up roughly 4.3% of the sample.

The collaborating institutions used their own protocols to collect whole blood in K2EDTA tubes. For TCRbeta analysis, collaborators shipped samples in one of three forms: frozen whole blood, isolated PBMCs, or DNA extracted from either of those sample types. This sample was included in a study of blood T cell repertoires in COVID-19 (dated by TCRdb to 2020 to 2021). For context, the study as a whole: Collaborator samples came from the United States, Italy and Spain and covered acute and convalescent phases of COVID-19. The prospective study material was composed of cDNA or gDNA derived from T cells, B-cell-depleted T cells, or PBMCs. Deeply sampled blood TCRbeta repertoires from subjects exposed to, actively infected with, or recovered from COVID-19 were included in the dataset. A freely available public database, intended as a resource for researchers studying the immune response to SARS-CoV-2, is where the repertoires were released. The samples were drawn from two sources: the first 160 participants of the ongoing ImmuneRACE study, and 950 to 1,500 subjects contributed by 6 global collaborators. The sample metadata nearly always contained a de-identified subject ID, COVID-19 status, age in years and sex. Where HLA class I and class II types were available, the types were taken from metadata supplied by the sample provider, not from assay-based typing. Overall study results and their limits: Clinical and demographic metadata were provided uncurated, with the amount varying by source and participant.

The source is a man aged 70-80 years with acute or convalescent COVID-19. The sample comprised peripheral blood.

At the DNA level, the sequence is TGTGCCAGTAGTTCTCGTCGGTCTCCCGGGGGCTACGAGCAGTACTTC. Its amino acids are CASSSRRSPGGYEQYF. The rearrangement joined TRBV19 to TRBJ2-7, and TRBD2 may be the D gene, going by 6 matching bases. V loses 5 bases of germline sequence and J loses 3 bases, and the interval between the two ends is 20 bases. CDR1 LNHDA and CDR2 SQIVND are derived from the germline V gene (reference sequence). The CDR3 measures 16 amino acids from cysteine to phenylalanine. The entry retains the CDR3 DNA only, 48 bases that are in frame from base 1. The full variable domain, with segments outside the CDR3 supplied by the reference TRBV19 and TRBJ2-7 proteins, appears as DGGITQSPKYLFRKEGQNVTLSCEQNLNHDAMYWYRQDPGQGLRLIYYSQIVNDFQKGDIAEGYSVSREKKESFPLTVTSAQKNPTAFYLCASSSRRSPGGYEQYFGPGTRLTVT.